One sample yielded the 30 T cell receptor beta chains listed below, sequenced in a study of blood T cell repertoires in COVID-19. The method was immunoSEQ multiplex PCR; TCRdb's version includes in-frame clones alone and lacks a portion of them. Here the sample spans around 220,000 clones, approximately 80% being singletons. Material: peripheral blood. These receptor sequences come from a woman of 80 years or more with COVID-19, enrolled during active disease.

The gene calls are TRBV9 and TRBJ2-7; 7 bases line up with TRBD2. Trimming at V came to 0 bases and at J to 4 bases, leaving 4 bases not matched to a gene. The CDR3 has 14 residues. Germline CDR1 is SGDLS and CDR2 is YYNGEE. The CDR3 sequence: CASSVGWEGYEQYF. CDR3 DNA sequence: TGTGCCAGCAGCGTAGGATGGGAGGGTTACGAGCAGTACTTC.

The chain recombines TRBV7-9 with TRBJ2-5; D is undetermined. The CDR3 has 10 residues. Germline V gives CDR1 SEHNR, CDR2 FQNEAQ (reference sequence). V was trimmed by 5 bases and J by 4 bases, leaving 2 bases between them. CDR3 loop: CASSRETQYF. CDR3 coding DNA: TGTGCCAGCAGCCGAGAGACCCAGTACTTC. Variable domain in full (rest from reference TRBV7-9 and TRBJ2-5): DTGVSQNPRHKITKRGQNVTFRCDPISEHNRLYWYRQTLGQGPEFLTYFQNEAQLEKSRLLSDRFSAERPKGSFSTLEIQRTEQGDSAMYLCASSRETQYFGPGTRLLVL.

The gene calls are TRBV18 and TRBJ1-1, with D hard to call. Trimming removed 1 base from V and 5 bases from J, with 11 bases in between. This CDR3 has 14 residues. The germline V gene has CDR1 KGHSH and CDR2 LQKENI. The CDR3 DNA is TGTGCCAGCTCACCACAGGAGGCGCAGACTGAAGCTTTCTTT. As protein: CASSPQEAQTEAFF.

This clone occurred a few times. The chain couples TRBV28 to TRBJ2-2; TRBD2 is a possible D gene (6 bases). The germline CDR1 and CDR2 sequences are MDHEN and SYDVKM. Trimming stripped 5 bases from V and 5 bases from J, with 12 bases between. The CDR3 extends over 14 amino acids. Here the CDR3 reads CASSLGLKTGELFF. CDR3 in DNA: TGTGCCAGCAGTCTGGGACTTAAGACCGGGGAGCTGTTTTTT.

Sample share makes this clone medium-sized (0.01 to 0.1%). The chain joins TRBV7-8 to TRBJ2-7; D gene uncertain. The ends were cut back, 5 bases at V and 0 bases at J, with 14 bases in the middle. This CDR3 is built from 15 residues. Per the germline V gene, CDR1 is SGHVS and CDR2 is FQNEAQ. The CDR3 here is CASSPDISSSYEQYF. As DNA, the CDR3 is TGTGCCAGCAGCCCAGACATATCGAGCTCCTACGAGCAGTACTTC.

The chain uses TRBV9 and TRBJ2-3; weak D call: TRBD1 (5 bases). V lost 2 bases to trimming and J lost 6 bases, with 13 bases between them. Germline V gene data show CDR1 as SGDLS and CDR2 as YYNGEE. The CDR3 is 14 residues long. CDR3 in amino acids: CASSVLGVLDTQYF. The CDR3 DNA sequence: TGTGCCAGCAGCGTGCTAGGGGTATTGGATACGCAGTATTTT.

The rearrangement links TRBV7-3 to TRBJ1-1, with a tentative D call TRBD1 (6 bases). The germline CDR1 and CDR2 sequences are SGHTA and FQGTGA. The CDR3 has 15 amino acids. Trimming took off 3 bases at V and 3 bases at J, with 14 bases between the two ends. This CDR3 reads CASSFHRAEDTEAFF. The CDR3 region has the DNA TGTGCCAGCAGCTTCCACAGGGCGGAGGACACTGAAGCTTTCTTT.

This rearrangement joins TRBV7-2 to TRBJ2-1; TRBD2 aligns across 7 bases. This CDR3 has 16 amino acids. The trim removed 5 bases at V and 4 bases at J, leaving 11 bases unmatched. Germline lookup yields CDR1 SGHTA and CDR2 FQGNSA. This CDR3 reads CASSGGEGLSYNEQFF. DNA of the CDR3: TGTGCCAGCAGCGGCGGGGAGGGACTCTCATACAATGAGCAGTTCTTC.

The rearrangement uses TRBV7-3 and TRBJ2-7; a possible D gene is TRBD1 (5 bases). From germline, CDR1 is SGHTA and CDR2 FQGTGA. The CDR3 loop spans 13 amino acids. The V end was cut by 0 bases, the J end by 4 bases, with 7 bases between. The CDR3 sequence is CASSLTTEYEQYF. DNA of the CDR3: TGTGCCAGCAGCTTAACGACAGAGTACGAGCAGTACTTC. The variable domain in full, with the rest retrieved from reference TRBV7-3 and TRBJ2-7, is GAGVSQTPSNKVTEKGKYVELRCDPISGHTALYWYRQSLGQGPEFLIYFQGTGAADDSGLPNDRFFAVRPEGSVSTLKIQRTERGDSAVYLCASSLTTEYEQYFGPGTRLTVT.

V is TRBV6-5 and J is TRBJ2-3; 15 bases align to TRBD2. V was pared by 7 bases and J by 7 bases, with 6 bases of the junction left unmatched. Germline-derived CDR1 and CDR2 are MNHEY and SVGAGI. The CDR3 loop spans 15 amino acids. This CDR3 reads CASTPGLAGGNTQYF. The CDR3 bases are TGTGCCAGCACCCCTGGACTAGCGGGAGGGAATACGCAGTATTTT.

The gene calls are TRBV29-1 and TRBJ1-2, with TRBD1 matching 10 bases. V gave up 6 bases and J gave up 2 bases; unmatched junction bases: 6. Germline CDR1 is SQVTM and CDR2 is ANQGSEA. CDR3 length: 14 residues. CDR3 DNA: TGCAGCGTGGCTGACAGGGGGCGCAACTATGGCTACACCTTC. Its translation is CSVADRGRNYGYTF. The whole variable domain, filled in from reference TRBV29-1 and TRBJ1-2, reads SAVISQKPSRDICQRGTSLTIQCQVDSQVTMMFWYRQQPGQSLTLIATANQGSEATYESGFVIDKFPISRPNLTFSTLTVSNMSPEDSSIYLCSVADRGRNYGYTFGSGTRLTVV.

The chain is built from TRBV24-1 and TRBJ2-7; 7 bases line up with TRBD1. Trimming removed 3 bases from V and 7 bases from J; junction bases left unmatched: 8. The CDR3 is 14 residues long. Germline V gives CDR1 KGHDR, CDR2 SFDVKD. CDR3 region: CATSDRTGAWEQYF. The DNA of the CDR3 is TGTGCCACCAGTGATCGCACAGGGGCCTGGGAGCAGTACTTC.

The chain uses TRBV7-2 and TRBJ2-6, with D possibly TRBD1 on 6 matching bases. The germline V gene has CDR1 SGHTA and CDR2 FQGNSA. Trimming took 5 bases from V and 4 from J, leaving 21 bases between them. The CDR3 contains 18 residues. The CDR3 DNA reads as TGTGCCAGCAGCGCACAGGGTGCTCGTCGGTTGGGGGCCAACGTCCTGACTTTC. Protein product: CASSAQGARRLGANVLTF.

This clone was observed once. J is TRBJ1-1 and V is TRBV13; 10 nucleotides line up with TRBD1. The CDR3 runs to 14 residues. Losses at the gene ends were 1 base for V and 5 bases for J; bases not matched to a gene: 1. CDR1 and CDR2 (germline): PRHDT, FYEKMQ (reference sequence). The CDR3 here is CASSLVDRGTEAFF. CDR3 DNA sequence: TGTGCCAGCAGCTTAGTGGACAGGGGGACTGAAGCTTTCTTT.

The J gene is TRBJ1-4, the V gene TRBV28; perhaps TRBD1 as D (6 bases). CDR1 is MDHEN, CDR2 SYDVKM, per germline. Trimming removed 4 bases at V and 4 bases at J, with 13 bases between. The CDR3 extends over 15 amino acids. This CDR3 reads CASSSGQSFNEKLFF. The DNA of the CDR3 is TGTGCCAGCAGTTCCGGACAGAGCTTTAATGAAAAACTGTTTTTT.

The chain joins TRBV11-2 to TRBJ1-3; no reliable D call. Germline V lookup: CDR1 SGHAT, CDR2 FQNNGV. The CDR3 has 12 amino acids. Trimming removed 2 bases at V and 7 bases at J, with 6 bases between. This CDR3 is CASSLFSNTIYF. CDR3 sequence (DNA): TGTGCCAGCAGCTTATTTAGTAACACCATATATTTT.

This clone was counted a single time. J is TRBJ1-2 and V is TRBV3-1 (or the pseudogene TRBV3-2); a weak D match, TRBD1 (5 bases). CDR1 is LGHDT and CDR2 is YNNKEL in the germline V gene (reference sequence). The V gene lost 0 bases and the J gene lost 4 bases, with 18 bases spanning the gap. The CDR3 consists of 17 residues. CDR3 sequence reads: CASSQEGVGKRGYGYTF. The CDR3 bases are TGTGCCAGCAGCCAAGAGGGGGTAGGGAAGCGGGGCTATGGCTACACCTTC.

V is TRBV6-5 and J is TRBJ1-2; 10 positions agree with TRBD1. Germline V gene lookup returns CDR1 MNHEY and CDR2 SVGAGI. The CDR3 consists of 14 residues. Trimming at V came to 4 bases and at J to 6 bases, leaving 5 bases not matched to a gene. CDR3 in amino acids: CASSWDRGTDGYTF. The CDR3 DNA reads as TGTGCCAGCAGTTGGGACAGGGGTACTGATGGCTACACCTTC.

In nucleotides, the CDR3 is TGTGCCAGCAGCCAAGGACAGGACTACGAGCAGTACTTC. Translation gives CASSQGQDYEQYF. This sequence joins TRBV4-2 and TRBJ2-7, with a tentative D call TRBD1 (6 bases). Germline V gene lookup returns CDR1 LGHNA and CDR2 YNFKEQ. The CDR3 runs 13 residues. Trimming removed 1 base at V and 3 bases at J, with 7 bases between.

This CDR3 is CASSFRTGVGTEAFF. CDR3 in DNA: TGTGCCAGCAGCTTCCGGACAGGGGTGGGCACTGAAGCTTTCTTT. The chain employs TRBV5-6 and TRBJ1-1, with 9 bases fitting TRBD1. Trimming cost V 2 bases and J 4 bases; bases outside gene matches: 6. CDR3 length: 15 residues. Germline CDR1 is SGHDT and CDR2 is YYEEEE.

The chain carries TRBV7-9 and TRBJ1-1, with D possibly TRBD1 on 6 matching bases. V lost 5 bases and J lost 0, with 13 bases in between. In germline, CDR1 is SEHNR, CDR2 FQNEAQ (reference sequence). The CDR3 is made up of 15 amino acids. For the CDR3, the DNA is TGTGCCAGCAGCCCCCAGGGGCCGCTGAACACTGAAGCTTTCTTT. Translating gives CASSPQGPLNTEAFF.

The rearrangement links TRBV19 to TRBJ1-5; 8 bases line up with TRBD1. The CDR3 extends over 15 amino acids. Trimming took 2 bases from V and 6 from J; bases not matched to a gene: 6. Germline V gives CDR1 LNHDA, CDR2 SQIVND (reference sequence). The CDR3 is CASSINQGAGQPQHF. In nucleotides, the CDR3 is TGTGCCAGTAGTATAAATCAGGGGGCGGGTCAGCCCCAGCATTTT.

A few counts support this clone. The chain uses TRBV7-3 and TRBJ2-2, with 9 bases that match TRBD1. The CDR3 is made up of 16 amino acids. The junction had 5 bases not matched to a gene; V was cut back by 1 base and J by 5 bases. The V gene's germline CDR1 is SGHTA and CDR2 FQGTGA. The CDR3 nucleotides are TGTGCCAGCAGCTTAAACCCAGACAGGGGGACCGGGGAGCTGTTTTTT. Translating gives CASSLNPDRGTGELFF.

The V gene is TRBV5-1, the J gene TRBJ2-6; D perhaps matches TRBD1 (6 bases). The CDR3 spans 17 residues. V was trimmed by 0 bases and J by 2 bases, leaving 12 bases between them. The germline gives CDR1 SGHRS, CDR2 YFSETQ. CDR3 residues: CASSLEAQGTGANVLTF. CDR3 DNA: TGCGCCAGCAGCTTGGAGGCCCAGGGGACTGGGGCCAACGTCCTGACTTTC.

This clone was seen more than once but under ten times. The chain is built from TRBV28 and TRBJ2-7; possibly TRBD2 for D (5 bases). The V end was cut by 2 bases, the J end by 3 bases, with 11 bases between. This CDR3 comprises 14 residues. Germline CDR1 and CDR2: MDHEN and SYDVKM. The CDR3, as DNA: TGTGCCAGCAGTTTAACCCTTGACTACTACGAGCAGTACTTC. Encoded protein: CASSLTLDYYEQYF.

CDR3 amino acids: CASSQAGGGTEAFF. DNA for the CDR3: TGTGCCAGCAGCCAAGCTGGGGGAGGAACTGAAGCTTTCTTT. The genes are TRBV11-2 and TRBJ1-1; possible D gene TRBD1, 5 bases. This CDR3 spans 14 amino acids. The germline V and J ends were trimmed by 5 bases and 5 bases, with 15 bases remaining between them. Germline loops: CDR1 SGHAT, CDR2 FQNNGV.

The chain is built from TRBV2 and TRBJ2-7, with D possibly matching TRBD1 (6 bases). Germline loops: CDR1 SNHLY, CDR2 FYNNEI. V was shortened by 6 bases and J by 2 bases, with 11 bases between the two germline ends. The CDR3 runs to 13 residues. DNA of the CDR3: TGTGCCAGCAGGACCTCAGGGGCCTACGAGCAGTACTTC. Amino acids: CASRTSGAYEQYF.

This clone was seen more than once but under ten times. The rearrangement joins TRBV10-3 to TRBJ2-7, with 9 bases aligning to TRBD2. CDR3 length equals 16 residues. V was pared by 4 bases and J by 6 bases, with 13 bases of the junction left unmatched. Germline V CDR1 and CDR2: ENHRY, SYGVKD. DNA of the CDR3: TGTGCCATCAGTGGGGCAGAGGCGGGAGGGCCCCCCGAGCAGTACTTC. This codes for CAISGAEAGGPPEQYF.

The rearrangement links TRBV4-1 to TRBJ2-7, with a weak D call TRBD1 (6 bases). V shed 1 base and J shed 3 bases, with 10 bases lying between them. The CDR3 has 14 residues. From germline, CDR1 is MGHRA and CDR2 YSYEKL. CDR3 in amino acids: CASSQVRGNYEQYF. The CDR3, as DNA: TGCGCCAGCAGCCAAGTCAGGGGAAACTACGAGCAGTACTTC.

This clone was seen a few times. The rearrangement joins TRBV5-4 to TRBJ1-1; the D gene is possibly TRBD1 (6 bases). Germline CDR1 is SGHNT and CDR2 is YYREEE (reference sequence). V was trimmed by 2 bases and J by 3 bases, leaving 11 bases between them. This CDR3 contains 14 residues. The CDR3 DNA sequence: TGTGCCAGCAGCTTCTCACAGGGATACACTGAAGCTTTCTTT. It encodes CASSFSQGYTEAFF.